A selection of T cell receptor beta chains follows, all from one sample in a study of OX40 agonist ivuxolimab in advanced cancers. TCRdb's copy holds only in-frame clones and misses some; the assay was immunoSEQ multiplex PCR. The sample includes roughly 100,000 clones, over 85% of them seen just once. The sequencing here drew on CD4+ or CD8+ T cells sorted from blood, taken in a trial of the OX40 agonist ivuxolimab. The origin of the receptors is an adult with an advanced solid tumor such as melanoma, head and neck, liver or kidney cancer. Both conserved end residues are trimmed from each CDR3.

J gene,V gene,CDR3 protein
TRBJ1-5,TRBV28,ASTFQDGTQH
TRBJ2-3,TRBV6-5,ASSYGDTQY
TRBJ2-2,TRBV5-1,ASSLGLAGAGELF
TRBJ1-1,TRBV6-1,ASSGRQGKTEAF
TRBJ2-5,TRBV10-3,AITSGGLQETQY
TRBJ2-5,TRBV27,ASSPPGTATQY
TRBJ2-7,TRBV4-2,ASSQELAGSYEQY
TRBJ2-7,TRBV28,ASSPTLGQGRAYEQY
TRBJ2-7,TRBV28,ASSSGGDSYEQY
TRBJ1-1,TRBV7-8,ASSLIPGGYGTEAF
TRBJ1-1,TRBV6-1,ASSEVWGGTNTEAF
TRBJ2-4,TRBV30,AAAALHGNIQY
TRBJ2-7,TRBV6-1,ASRGPNSYEQY
TRBJ2-3,TRBV11-3,ASSLEETDTQY
TRBJ2-7,TRBV19,ASSISTVSSYEQY
TRBJ2-6,TRBV4-1,ASSLGGAHSGANVLT
TRBJ2-7,TRBV7-2,ASSPGLYPPYEQY
TRBJ2-7,TRBV30,AWTSGVYEQY
TRBJ1-2,TRBV19,ASSITGGNYGYT
TRBJ1-4,TRBV2,ASSEMGGEKLF
TRBJ2-3,TRBV30,AWSVPRHTQY
TRBJ1-4,TRBV28,ASSPGQPNEKLF